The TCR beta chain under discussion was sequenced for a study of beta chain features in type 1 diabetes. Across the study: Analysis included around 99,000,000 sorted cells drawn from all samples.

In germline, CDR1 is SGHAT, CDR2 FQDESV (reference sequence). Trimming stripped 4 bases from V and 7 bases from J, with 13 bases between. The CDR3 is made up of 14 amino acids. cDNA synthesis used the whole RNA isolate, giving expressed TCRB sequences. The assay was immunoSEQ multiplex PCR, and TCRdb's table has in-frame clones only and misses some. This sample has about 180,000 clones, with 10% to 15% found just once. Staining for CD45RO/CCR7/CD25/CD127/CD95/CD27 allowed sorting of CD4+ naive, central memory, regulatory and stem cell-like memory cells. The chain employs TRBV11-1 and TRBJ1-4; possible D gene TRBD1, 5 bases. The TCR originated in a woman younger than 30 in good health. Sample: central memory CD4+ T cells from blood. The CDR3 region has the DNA TGTGCCAGCAGCTCTACCCAGGGAAGTGAAAAACTGTTTTTT. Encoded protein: CASSSTQGSEKLFF.